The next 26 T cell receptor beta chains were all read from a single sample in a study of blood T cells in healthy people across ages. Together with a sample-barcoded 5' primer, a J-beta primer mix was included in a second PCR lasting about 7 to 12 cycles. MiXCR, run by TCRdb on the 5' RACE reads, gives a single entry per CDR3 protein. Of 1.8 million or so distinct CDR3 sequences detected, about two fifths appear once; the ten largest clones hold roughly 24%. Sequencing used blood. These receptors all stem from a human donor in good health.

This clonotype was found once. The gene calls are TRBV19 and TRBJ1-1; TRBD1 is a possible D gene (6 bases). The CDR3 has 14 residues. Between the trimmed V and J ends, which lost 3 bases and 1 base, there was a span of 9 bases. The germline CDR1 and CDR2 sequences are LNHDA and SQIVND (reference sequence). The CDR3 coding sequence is TGTGCCAGTAGTATTACGGGACAGAACACTGAAGCTTTCTTT. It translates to CASSITGQNTEAFF.

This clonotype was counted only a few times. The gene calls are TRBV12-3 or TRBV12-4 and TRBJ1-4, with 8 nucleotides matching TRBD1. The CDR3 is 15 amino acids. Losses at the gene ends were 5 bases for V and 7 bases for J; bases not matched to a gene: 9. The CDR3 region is CASSETTGEGEKLFF. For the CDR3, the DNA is TGTGCCAGCAGTGAGACGACAGGGGAGGGTGAAAAACTGTTTTTT.

Here the CDR3 reads CASSPQAGGQETQYF. In DNA, the CDR3 is TGTGCCAGCAGCCCTCAAGCGGGGGGGCAAGAGACCCAGTACTTC. This chain connects TRBV7-2 to TRBJ2-5, with TRBD2 identical over 10 bases. CDR3 length equals 15 residues. Germline V gene data show CDR1 as SGHTA and CDR2 as FQGNSA. V shed 5 bases, J shed 2 bases, and the junction held 5 bases outside the gene matches.

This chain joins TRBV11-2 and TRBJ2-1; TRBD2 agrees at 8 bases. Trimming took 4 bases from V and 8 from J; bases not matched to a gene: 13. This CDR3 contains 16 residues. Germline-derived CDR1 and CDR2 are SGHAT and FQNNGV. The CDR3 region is CASSSEHGGGFDEQFF. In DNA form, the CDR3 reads TGTGCCAGCAGCTCTGAACACGGGGGGGGTTTTGATGAGCAGTTCTTC.

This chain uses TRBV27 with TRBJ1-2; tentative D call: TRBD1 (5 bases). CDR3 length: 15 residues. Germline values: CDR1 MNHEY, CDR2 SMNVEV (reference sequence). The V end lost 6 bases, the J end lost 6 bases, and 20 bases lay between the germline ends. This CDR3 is CASSFLGPPGDGYTF. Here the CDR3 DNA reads TGTGCCAGCAGCTTTCTTGGACCCCCGGGGGATGGCTACACCTTC.

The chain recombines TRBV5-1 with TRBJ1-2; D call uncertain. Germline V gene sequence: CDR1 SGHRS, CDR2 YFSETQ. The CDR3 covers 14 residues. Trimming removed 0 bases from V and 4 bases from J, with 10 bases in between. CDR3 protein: CASSLAAHLYGYTF. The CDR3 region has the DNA TGCGCCAGCAGCTTGGCCGCCCACCTCTATGGCTACACCTTC.

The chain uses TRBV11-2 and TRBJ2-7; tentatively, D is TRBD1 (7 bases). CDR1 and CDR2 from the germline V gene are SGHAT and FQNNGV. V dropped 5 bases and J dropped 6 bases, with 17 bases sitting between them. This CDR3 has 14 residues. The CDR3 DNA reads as TGTGCCAGCAGCACTGACAGGGCCGGGGGCGAGCAGTACTTC. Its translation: CASSTDRAGGEQYF.

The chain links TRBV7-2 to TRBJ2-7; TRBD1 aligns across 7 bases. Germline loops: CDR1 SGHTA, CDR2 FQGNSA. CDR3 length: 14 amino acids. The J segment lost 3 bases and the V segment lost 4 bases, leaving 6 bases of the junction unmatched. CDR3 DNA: TGTGCCAGCAGCTCGGACAGGTCAGACTACGAGCAGTACTTC. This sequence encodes CASSSDRSDYEQYF.

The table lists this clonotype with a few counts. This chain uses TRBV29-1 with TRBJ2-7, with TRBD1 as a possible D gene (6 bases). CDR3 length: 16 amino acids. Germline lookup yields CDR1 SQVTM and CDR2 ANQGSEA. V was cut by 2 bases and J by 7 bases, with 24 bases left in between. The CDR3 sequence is CSVERAGVGFLGEQYF. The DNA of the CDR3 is TGCAGCGTTGAAAGGGCAGGGGTCGGGTTCCTGGGGGAGCAGTACTTC.

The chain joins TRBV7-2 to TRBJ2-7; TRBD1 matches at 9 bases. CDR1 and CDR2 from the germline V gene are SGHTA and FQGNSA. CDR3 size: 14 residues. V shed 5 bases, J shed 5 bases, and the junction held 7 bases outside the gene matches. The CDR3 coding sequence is TGTGCCAGCAGCCAGGGACAGGGCTTCGACGAGCAGTACTTC. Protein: CASSQGQGFDEQYF.

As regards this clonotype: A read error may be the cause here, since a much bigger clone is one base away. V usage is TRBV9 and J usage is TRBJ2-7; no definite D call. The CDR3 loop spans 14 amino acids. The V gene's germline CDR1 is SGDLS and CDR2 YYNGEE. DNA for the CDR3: TGTGTCAGCAGCGTAGTCCCCGGCTCCTACGAGCAGTACTTC. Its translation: CVSSVVPGSYEQYF.

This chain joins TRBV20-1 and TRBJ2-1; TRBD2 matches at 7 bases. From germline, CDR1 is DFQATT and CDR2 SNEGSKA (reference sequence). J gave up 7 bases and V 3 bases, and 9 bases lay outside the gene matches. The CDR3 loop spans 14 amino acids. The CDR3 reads CSASRAGDLNEQFF. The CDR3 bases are TGCAGTGCTAGTCGGGCGGGGGATCTTAATGAGCAGTTCTTC.

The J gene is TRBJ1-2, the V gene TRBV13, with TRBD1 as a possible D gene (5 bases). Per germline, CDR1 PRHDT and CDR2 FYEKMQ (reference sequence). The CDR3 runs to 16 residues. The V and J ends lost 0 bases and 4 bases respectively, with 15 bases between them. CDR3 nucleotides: TGTGCCAGCAGCTTAGGCGTTGGGGGGACGGCCTATGGCTACACCTTC. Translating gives CASSLGVGGTAYGYTF.

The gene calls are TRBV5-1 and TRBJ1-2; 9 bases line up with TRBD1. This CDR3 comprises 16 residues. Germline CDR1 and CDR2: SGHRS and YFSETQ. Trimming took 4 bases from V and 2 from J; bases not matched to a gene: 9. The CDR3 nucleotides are TGCGCCAGCAGCCTTCGTCCCGGGACAGGGAACTATGGCTACACCTTC. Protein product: CASSLRPGTGNYGYTF.

CDR3 DNA sequence: TGTGCCAGCAGCCCCGCAGAGAGAGGAGATACGCAGTATTTT. As protein: CASSPAERGDTQYF. The chain has TRBV13 and TRBJ2-3; unclear D gene. Germline loops: CDR1 PRHDT, CDR2 FYEKMQ (reference sequence). The CDR3 contains 14 residues. Trimming pared 5 bases from V and 5 bases from J, leaving 14 bases between.

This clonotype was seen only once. The CDR3 DNA reads TGTGCCAGCAGCTTGATGACAGGGGGGGACACTGAAGCTTTCTTT. Its translation: CASSLMTGGDTEAFF. This sequence joins TRBV5-6 and TRBJ1-1; TRBD1 matches 9 bases. The germline V gene has CDR1 SGHDT and CDR2 YYEEEE. The CDR3 extends over 15 amino acids. V shed 1 base and J 3 bases; nucleotides not matched to a gene: 4. The whole variable domain, remainder taken from reference TRBV5-6 and TRBJ1-1, is DAGVTQSPTHLIKTRGQQVTLRCSPKSGHDTVSWYQQALGQGPQFIFQYYEEEERQRGNFPDRFSGHQFPNYSSELNVNALLLGDSALYLCASSLMTGGDTEAFFGQGTRLTVV.

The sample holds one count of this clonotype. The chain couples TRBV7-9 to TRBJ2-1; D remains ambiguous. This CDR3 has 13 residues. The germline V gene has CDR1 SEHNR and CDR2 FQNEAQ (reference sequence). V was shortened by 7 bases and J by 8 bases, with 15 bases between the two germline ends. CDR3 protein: CASTSTGIDEQFF. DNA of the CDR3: TGTGCCAGCACCTCAACGGGTATTGATGAGCAGTTCTTC.

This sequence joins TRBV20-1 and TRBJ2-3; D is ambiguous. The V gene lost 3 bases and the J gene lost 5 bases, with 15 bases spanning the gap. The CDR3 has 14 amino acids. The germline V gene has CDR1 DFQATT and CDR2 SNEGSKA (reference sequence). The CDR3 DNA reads TGCAGTGCTAGGCGTCCTGCCCCGGGAGATACGCAGTATTTT. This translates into CSARRPAPGDTQYF.

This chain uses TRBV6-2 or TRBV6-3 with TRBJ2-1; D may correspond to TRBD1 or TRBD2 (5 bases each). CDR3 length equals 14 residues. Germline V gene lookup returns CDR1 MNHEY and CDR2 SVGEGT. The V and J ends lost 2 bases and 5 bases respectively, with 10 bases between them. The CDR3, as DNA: TGTGCCAGCAGTTACAGGGACCCACACAATGAGCAGTTCTTC. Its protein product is CASSYRDPHNEQFF.

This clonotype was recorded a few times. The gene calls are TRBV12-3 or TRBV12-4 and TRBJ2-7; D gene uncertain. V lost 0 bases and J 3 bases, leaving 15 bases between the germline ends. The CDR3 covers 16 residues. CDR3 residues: CASSLALGRNNYEQYF. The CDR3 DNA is TGTGCCAGCAGTTTAGCGCTGGGCAGAAACAACTACGAGCAGTACTTC.

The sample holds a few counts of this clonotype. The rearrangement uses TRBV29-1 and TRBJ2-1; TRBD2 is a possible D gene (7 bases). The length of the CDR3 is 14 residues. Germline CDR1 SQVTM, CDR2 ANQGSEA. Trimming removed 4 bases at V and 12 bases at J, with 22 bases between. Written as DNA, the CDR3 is TGCAGCGTTGTAAGGGGGGGAGAGGACGATGGGCAGTTCTTC. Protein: CSVVRGGEDDGQFF.

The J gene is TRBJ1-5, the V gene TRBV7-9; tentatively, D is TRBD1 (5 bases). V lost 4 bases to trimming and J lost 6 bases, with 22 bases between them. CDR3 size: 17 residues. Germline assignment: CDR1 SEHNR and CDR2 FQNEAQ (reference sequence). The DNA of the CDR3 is TGTGCCAGCAGCTCCTACGACAGAGGGCCGCCGGGTCAGCCCCAGCATTTT. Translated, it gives CASSSYDRGPPGQPQHF.

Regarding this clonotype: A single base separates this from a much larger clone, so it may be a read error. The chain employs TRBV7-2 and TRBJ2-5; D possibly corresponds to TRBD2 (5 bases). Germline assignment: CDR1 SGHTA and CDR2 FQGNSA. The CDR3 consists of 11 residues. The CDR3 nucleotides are TGTGCCAGCAGTGAGGGAGAGACCCTGTACTTC. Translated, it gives CASSEGETLYF.

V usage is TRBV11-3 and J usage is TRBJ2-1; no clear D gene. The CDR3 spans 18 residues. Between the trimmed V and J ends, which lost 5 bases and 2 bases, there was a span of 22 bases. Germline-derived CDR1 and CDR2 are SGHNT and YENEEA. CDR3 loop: CASSPWQDVTDPYNEQFF. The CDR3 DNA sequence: TGTGCCAGCAGCCCATGGCAAGATGTCACAGATCCCTACAATGAGCAGTTCTTC.

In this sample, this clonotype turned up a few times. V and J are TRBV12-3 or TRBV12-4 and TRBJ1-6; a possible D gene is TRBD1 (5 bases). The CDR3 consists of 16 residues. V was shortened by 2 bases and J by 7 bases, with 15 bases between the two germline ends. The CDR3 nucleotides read TGTGCCAGCAGTTTATCGGTAGTGACAGCAAATTCACCCCTCCACTTT. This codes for CASSLSVVTANSPLHF.

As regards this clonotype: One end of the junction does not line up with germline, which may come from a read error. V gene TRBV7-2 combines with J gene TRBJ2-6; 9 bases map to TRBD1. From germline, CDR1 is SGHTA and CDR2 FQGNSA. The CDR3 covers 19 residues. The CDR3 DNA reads TGTGCCAGCAGCCAAGGGAGGGGACAGGGCCTCTCTGGGGCCAACGTCCGGACTTTC. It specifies CASSQGRGQGLSGANVRTF.